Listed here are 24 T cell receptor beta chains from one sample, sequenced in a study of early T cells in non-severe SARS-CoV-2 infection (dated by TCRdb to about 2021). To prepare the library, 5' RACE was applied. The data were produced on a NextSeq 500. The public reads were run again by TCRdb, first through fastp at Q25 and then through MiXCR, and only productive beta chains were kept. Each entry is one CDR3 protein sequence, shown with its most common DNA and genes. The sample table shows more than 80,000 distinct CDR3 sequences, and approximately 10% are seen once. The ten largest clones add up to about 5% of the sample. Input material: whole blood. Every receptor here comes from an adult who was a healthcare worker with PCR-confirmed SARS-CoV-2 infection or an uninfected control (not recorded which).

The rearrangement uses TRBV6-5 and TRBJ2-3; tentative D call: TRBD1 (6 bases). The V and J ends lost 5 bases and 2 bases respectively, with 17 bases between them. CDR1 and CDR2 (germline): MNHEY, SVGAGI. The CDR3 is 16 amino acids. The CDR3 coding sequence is TGTGCCAGCAGTAAAACCCCCGGGGACAACACAGATACGCAGTATTTT. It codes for CASSKTPGDNTDTQYF.

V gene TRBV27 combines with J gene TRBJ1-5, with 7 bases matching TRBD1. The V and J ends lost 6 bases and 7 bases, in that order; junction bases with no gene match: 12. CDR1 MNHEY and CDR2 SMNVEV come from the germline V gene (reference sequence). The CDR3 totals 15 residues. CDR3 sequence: CASRSLGGGEQPQHF. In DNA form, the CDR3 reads TGTGCCAGCAGGTCCCTCGGAGGGGGCGAACAGCCCCAGCATTTT.

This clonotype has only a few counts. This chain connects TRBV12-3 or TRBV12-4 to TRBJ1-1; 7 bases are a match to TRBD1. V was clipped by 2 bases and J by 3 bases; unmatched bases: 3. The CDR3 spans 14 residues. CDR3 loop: CASSLRGLDTEAFF. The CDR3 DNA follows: TGTGCCAGCAGTTTAAGGGGGCTGGACACTGAAGCTTTCTTT.

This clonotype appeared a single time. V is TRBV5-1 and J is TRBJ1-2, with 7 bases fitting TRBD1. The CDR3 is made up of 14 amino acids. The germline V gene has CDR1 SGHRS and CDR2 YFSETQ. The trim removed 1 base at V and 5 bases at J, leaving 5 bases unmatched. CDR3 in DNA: TGCGCCAGCAGCTTGCGGGACAGCTTATATGGCTACACCTTC. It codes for CASSLRDSLYGYTF.

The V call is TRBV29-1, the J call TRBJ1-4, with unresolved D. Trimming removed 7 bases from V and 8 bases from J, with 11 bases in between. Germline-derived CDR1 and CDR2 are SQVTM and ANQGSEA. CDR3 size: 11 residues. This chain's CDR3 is CSASDGEKLFF. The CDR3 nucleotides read TGCAGCGCATCGGACGGGGAAAAACTGTTTTTT.

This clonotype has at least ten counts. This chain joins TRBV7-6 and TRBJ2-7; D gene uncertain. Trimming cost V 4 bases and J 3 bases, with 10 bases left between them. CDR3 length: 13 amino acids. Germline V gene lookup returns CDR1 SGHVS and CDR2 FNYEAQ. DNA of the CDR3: TGTGCCAGCAGCTCGGACGAGAACTACGAGCAGTACTTC. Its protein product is CASSSDENYEQYF.

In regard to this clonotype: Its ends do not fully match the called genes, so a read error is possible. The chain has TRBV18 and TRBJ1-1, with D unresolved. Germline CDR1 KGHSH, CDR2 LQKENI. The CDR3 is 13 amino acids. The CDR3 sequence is CASSSTQNTEAFF. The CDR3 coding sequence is TGTGCCAGCTCATCAACACAGAACACTGAAGCGTTCTTT. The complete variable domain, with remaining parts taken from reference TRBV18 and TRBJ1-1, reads NAGVMQNPRHLVRRRGQEARLRCSPMKGHSHVYWYRQLPEEGLKFMVYLQKENIIDESGMPKERFSAEFPKEGPSILRIQQVVRGDSAAYFCASSSTQNTEAFFGQGTRLTVV.

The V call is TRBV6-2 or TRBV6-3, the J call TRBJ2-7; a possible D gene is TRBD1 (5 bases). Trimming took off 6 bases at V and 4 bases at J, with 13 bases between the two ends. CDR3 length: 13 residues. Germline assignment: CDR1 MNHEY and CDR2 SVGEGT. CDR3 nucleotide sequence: TGTGCCAGCAGCCCAAGACAGCCGTACGAGCAGTACTTC. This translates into CASSPRQPYEQYF.

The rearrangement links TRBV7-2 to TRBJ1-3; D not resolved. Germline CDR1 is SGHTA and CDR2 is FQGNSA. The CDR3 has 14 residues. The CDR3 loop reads CGGEGTNSGNTIYF. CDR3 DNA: TGTGGCGGCGAAGGCACCAACTCTGGAAACACCATATATTTT.

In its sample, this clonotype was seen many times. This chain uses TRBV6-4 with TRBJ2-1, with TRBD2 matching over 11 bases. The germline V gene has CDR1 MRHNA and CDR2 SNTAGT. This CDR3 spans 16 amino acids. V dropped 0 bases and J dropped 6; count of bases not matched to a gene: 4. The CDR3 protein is CASSDSGTSGRNEQFF. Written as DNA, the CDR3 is TGTGCCAGCAGTGACTCAGGGACTAGCGGTCGCAATGAGCAGTTCTTC.

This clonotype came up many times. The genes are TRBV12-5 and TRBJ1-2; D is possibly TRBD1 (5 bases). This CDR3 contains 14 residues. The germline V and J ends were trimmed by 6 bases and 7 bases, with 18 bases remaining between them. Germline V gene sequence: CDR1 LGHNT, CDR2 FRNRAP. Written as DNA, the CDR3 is TGTGCTAGTGGCCATTCCGGGGCCCAGCGTGGCTACACCTTC. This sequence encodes CASGHSGAQRGYTF.

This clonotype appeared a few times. The CDR3 DNA reads TGCGCCAGCAGCCCACATCCCCCTGGCGGGAGGGGGTTACAGACCCAGTACTTC. Protein: CASSPHPPGGRGLQTQYF. The chain joins TRBV4-1 to TRBJ2-5; 9 bases agree with TRBD2. The length of the CDR3 is 18 residues. Losses at the gene ends were 4 bases for V and 6 bases for J; bases not matched to a gene: 18. Germline CDR1 is MGHRA and CDR2 is YSYEKL.

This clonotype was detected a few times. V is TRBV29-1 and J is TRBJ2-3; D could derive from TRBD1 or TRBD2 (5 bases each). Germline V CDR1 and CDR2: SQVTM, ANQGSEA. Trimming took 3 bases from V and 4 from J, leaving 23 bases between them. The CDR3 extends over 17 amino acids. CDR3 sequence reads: CSVDGGRDPGPPDTQYF. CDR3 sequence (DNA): TGCAGCGTTGATGGTGGTAGGGACCCCGGGCCCCCAGATACGCAGTATTTT.

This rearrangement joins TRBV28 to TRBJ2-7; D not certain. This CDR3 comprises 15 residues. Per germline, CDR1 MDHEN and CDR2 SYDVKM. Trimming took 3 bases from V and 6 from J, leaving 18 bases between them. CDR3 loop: CASSFRQLSSGEQYF. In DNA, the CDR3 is TGTGCCAGCAGTTTCAGACAATTGAGTTCCGGCGAGCAGTACTTC.

This chain's CDR3 is CASSPVRDGSYEQYF. The DNA for the CDR3 is TGCGCCAGCAGCCCCGTTCGGGACGGATCCTACGAGCAGTACTTC. The chain has TRBV4-1 and TRBJ2-7; D may correspond to TRBD1 or TRBD2 (5 bases each). Trimming took off 4 bases at V and 1 base at J, with 14 bases between the two ends. Looked up from germline, CDR1 is MGHRA and CDR2 is YSYEKL. The CDR3 contains 15 residues.

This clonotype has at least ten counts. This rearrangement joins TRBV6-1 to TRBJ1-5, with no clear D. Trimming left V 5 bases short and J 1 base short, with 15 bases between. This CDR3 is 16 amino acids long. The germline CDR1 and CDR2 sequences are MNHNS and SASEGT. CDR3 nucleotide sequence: TGTGCCAGCAGTCGCGCAAAGGGAGGGAGCAATCAGCCCCAGCATTTT. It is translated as CASSRAKGGSNQPQHF.

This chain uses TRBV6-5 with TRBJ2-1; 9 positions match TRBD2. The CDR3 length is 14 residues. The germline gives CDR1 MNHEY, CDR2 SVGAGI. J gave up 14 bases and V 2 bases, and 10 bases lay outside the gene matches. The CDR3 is CASSYVPGGGAEFF. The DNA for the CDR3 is TGTGCCAGCAGTTACGTTCCCGGCGGGGGGGCTGAGTTCTTC.

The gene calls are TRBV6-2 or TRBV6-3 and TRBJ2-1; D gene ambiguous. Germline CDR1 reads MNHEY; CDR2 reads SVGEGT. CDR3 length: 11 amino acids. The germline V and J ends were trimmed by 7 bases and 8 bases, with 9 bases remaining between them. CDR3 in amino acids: CASKDRDEQFF. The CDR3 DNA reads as TGTGCCAGCAAAGATAGAGATGAGCAGTTCTTC.

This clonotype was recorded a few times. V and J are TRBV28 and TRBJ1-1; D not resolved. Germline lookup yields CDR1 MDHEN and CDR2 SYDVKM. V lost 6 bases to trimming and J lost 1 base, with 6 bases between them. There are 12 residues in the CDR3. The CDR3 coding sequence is TGTGCCAGCAGATCGGGGAACACTGAAGCTTTCTTT. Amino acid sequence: CASRSGNTEAFF.

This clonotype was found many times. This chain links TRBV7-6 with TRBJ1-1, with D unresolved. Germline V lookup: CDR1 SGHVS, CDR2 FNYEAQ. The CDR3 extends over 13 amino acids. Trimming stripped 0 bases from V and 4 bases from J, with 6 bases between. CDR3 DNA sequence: TGTGCCAGCAGCTTAGCGCAGAGCACTGAAGCTTTCTTT. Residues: CASSLAQSTEAFF. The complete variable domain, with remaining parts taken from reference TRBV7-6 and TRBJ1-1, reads GAGVSQSPRYKVTKRGQDVALRCDPISGHVSLYWYRQALGQGPEFLTYFNYEAQQDKSGLPNDRFSAERPEGSISTLTIQRTEQRDSAMYRCASSLAQSTEAFFGQGTRLTVV.

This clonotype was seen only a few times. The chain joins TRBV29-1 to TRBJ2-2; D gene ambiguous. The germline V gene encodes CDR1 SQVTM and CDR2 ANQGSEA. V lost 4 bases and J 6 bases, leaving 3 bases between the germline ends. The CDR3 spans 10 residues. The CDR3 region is CSVASGELFF. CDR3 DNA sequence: TGCAGCGTTGCTTCCGGGGAGCTGTTTTTT.

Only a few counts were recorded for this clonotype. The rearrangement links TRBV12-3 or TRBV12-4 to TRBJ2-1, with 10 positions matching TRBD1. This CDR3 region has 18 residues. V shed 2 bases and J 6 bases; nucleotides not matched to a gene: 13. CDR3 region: CASSLRFLGTGVSNEQFF. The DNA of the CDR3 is TGTGCCAGCAGTTTACGGTTTCTAGGGACAGGGGTCAGCAATGAGCAGTTCTTC.

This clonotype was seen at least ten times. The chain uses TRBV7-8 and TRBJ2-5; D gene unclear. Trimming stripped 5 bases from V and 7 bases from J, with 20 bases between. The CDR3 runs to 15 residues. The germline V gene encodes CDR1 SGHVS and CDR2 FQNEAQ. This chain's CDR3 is CASSHSRAVLGTQYF. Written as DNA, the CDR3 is TGTGCCAGCAGCCACAGTCGAGCAGTCCTAGGGACCCAGTACTTC. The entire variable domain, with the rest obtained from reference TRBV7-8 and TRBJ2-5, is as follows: GAGVSQSPRYKVAKRGQDVALRCDPISGHVSLFWYQQALGQGPEFLTYFQNEAQLDKSGLPSDRFFAERPEGSVSTLKIQRTQQEDSAVYLCASSHSRAVLGTQYFGPGTRLLVL.

The CDR3, as DNA: TGTGCCAGCAGCCGATCGGCTAGCGTTAGCTCCTACAATGAGCAGTTCTTC. Translation gives CASSRSASVSSYNEQFF. The chain couples TRBV6-2 or TRBV6-3 to TRBJ2-1; D may be TRBD2 (6 bases). The CDR3 spans 17 residues. V lost 6 bases and J 0 bases, leaving 18 bases between the germline ends. The germline V gene encodes CDR1 MNHEY and CDR2 SVGEGT.